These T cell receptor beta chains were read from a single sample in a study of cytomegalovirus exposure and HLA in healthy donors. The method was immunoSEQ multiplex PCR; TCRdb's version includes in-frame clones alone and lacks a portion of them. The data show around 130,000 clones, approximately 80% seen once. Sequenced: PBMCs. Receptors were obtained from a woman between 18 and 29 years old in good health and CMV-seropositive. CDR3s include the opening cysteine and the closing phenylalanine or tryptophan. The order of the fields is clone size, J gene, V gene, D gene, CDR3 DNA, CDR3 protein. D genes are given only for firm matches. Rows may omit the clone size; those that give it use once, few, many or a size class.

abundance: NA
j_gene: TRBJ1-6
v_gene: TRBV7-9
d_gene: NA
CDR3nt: TGTGCCAGCAGCTTGGGGGCAGATCTCTCCTATAATTCACCCCTCCACTTT
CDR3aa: CASSLGADLSYNSPLHF

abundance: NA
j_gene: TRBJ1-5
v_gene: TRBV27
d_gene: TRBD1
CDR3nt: TGTGCCAGCAGTCCGGGGACAGGGGTCTGGCCCCAGCATTTT
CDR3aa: CASSPGTGVWPQHF

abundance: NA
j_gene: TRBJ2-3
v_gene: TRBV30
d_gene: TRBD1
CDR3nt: TGTGCCTGGAGTCAGGGGGCTAGCACAGATACGCAGTATTTT
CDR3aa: CAWSQGASTDTQYF

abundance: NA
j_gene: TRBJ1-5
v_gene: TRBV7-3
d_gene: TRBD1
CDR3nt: TGTGCCAGCAGCTTAAAGCAGGCGAGGACAGGGGGCGGTCAGCCCCAGCATTTT
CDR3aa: CASSLKQARTGGGQPQHF

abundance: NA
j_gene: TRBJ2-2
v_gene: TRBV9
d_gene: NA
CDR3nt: TGTGCCAGCAGCGTACAAACAAGCGCGGGGACCGGGGAGCTGTTTTTT
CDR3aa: CASSVQTSAGTGELFF

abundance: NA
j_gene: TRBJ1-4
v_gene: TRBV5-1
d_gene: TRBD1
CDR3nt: TGCGCCAGCAGCTTGACTGGACAGGTGGTTGAAAAACTGTTTTTT
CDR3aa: CASSLTGQVVEKLFF

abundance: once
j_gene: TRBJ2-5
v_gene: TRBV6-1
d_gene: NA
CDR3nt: TGTGCCAGCAGTGAAGCGATGGGCAGGGGAGAGACCCAGTACTTC
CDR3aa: CASSEAMGRGETQYF

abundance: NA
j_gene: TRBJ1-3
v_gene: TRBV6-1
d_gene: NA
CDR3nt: TGTGCCAGCAGTGAAGACTCACTCTCTGGAAACACCATATATTTT
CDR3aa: CASSEDSLSGNTIYF

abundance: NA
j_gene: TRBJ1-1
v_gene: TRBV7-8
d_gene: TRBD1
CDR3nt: TGTGCCAGCAGCTCGGGACAGGGGAATACTGAAGCTTTCTTT
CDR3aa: CASSSGQGNTEAFF

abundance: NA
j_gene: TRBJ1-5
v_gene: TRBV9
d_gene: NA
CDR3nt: TGTGCCAGCAGCCGGCCCGGGGTCGGTCAGCCCCAGCATTTT
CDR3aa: CASSRPGVGQPQHF

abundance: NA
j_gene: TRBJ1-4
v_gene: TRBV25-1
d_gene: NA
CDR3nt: TGTGCCAGCAGTGCACGGGAGAATAATGAAAAACTGTTTTTT
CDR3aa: CASSARENNEKLFF